This passage covers 16 T cell receptor beta chains from one sample sequenced in a study of identical twins. One entry per CDR3 protein, called by TCRdb with MiXCR from the 5' RACE reads. The data contain some 600,000 distinct CDR3 sequences, about 7% of them singletons. This sample was shared with a second study, whose subject was yellow fever vaccine responses in identical twins.

The source material was PBMCs. The receptors stem from a woman aged 18 to 35 in good health.

This rearrangement joins TRBV5-1 to TRBJ2-1; TRBD2 matches 12 bases. The germline CDR1 and CDR2 sequences are SGHRS and YFSETQ. J lost 7 bases, V lost 5 bases, and 7 bases had no gene match. The CDR3 has 15 amino acids. DNA of the CDR3: TGCGCCAGCAGTTATGGACTAGCGGGAAGTAATGAGCAGTTCTTC. Its translation is CASSYGLAGSNEQFF. Drawing the rest from reference TRBV5-1 and TRBJ2-1, the complete variable domain is KAGVTQTPRYLIKTRGQQVTLSCSPISGHRSVSWYQQTPGQGLQFLFEYFSETQRNKGNFPGRFSGRQFSNSRSEMNVSTLELGDSALYLCASSYGLAGSNEQFFGPGTRLTVL.

The rearrangement joins TRBV20-1 to TRBJ2-7, with 11 nucleotides matching TRBD2. V shed 3 bases, J shed 5 bases, and the junction held 0 bases outside the gene matches. The CDR3 runs 12 residues. Germline assignment: CDR1 DFQATT and CDR2 SNEGSKA (reference sequence). CDR3 sequence reads: CSARGLADEQYF. In nucleotides, the CDR3 is TGCAGTGCTAGGGGACTAGCGGACGAGCAGTACTTC.

This clonotype was observed a few times. The chain carries TRBV6-1 and TRBJ1-6, with 7 positions matching TRBD1. The J segment lost 8 bases and the V segment lost 6 bases, leaving 10 bases of the junction unmatched. The CDR3 totals 15 residues. The germline CDR1 and CDR2 sequences are MNHNS and SASEGT. CDR3 sequence: CASRPTTGRYSPLHF. The DNA for the CDR3 is TGTGCCAGCAGACCCACGACAGGGAGGTATTCACCCCTCCACTTT.

This clonotype has more than one count but fewer than ten. The chain combines TRBV5-1 with TRBJ1-6; TRBD1 aligns across 7 bases. With V trimmed by 1 base and J by 0 bases, 7 bases remained unmatched. The CDR3 sequence is 18 residues long. Germline V CDR1 and CDR2: SGHRS, YFSETQ. The DNA of the CDR3 is TGCGCCAGCAGCTTGTTGGGACAGACGAGCTCCTATAATTCACCCCTCCACTTT. It is translated as CASSLLGQTSSYNSPLHF. Full variable domain (rest looked up from reference TRBV5-1 and TRBJ1-6): KAGVTQTPRYLIKTRGQQVTLSCSPISGHRSVSWYQQTPGQGLQFLFEYFSETQRNKGNFPGRFSGRQFSNSRSEMNVSTLELGDSALYLCASSLLGQTSSYNSPLHFGNGTRLTVT.

This chain links TRBV7-9 with TRBJ1-1; D remains ambiguous. This CDR3 has 12 amino acids. Germline CDR1 reads SEHNR; CDR2 reads FQNEAQ (reference sequence). Trimming took off 5 bases at V and 1 base at J, with 5 bases between the two ends. The chain's CDR3 is CASSKANTEAFF. The CDR3 region has the DNA TGTGCCAGCAGCAAGGCGAACACTGAAGCTTTCTTT.

This clonotype was counted ten times or more. V is TRBV5-6 and J is TRBJ1-6; D gene ambiguous. Looked up from germline, CDR1 is SGHDT and CDR2 is YYEEEE. Deletions cut 0 bases from V and 7 bases from J, with 11 bases between. CDR3 length: 15 residues. The DNA of the CDR3 is TGTGCCAGCAGCTTGGGGCCGGGTATGAATTCACCCCTCCACTTT. It is translated as CASSLGPGMNSPLHF.

This clonotype occurred many times. This chain connects TRBV27 to TRBJ1-2; D unresolved. The CDR3 is made up of 15 amino acids. The V and J ends lost 5 bases and 4 bases respectively, with 17 bases between them. Germline V CDR1 and CDR2: MNHEY, SMNVEV (reference sequence). The chain's CDR3 is CASSPSGAPGYGYTF. The CDR3, as DNA: TGTGCCAGCAGTCCTAGCGGTGCCCCTGGCTATGGCTACACCTTC.

The table lists this clonotype with many counts. The V call is TRBV7-8, the J call TRBJ2-1; TRBD2 aligns across 10 bases. The CDR3 is made up of 16 amino acids. The germline CDR1 and CDR2 sequences are SGHVS and FQNEAQ. V gave up 1 base and J gave up 2 bases; unmatched junction bases: 2. The DNA for the CDR3 is TGTGCCAGCAGCTTAGTTAGCGGGAGGCCCTACAATGAGCAGTTCTTC. Translated, it gives CASSLVSGRPYNEQFF.

This clonotype was counted between two and nine times. The rearrangement uses TRBV29-1 and TRBJ2-3, with 11 bases identical to TRBD1. The CDR3 covers 13 residues. J lost 3 bases, V lost 7 bases, and 3 bases had no gene match. From germline, CDR1 is SQVTM and CDR2 ANQGSEA. CDR3: CSAGTGGTDTQYF. The CDR3 DNA reads as TGCAGCGCCGGGACAGGGGGAACAGATACGCAGTATTTT.

This chain uses TRBV9 with TRBJ2-1; weak D call: TRBD2 (6 bases). Trimming left V 4 bases short and J 5 bases short, with 10 bases between. CDR3 length: 13 amino acids. The germline gives CDR1 SGDLS, CDR2 YYNGEE. The CDR3 DNA reads as TGTGCCAGCAGCCTAGCGCGAAACAATGAGCAGTTCTTC. Translated, it gives CASSLARNNEQFF.

This clonotype was counted ten times or more. V gene TRBV27 combines with J gene TRBJ2-1; D remains ambiguous. CDR3 length equals 14 residues. Germline values: CDR1 MNHEY, CDR2 SMNVEV (reference sequence). Between the trimmed V and J ends, which lost 5 bases and 2 bases, there was a span of 10 bases. The CDR3 region is CASSPRTTYNEQFF. CDR3 coding DNA: TGTGCCAGCAGTCCCCGGACCACCTACAATGAGCAGTTCTTC.

This clonotype was detected many times. The CDR3 sequence: CASSGGQAGASPLHF. CDR3 nucleotide sequence: TGTGCCAGCAGTGGGGGGCAGGCAGGGGCTTCACCCCTCCACTTT. The genes are TRBV6-1 and TRBJ1-6; possible D gene TRBD1, 6 bases. Trimming left V 4 bases short and J 9 bases short, with 16 bases between. Germline lookup yields CDR1 MNHNS and CDR2 SASEGT. The CDR3 runs 15 residues.

This chain uses TRBV9 with TRBJ2-1; perhaps TRBD2 as D (6 bases). This CDR3 is built from 15 residues. Trimming removed 3 bases at V and 0 bases at J, with 10 bases between. Looked up from germline, CDR1 is SGDLS and CDR2 is YYNGEE. CDR3 loop: CASSDSGFSYNEQFF. The CDR3 DNA is TGTGCCAGCAGCGATAGCGGTTTCTCCTACAATGAGCAGTTCTTC.

This clonotype has only a few counts. This chain uses TRBV2 with TRBJ2-3; D unresolved. The germline V gene encodes CDR1 SNHLY and CDR2 FYNNEI. V shed 2 bases and J shed 3 bases, with 6 bases lying between them. The CDR3 is 13 residues long. The CDR3 coding sequence is TGTGCCAGCAGTGAATCTAATACAGATACGCAGTATTTT. Residues: CASSESNTDTQYF.

This clonotype has a count of ten or more. The chain is built from TRBV20-1 and TRBJ1-3; the D gene is possibly TRBD1 (5 bases). The CDR3 has 14 amino acids. From germline, CDR1 is DFQATT and CDR2 SNEGSKA (reference sequence). V was shortened by 2 bases and J by 1 base, with 9 bases between the two germline ends. The CDR3 region has the DNA TGCAGTGCTAGATATGGGGGGTCTGGAAACACCATATATTTT. Translating gives CSARYGGSGNTIYF.

The chain joins TRBV12-3 or TRBV12-4 to TRBJ1-1, with D hard to call. This CDR3 contains 13 residues. V was pared by 2 bases and J by 5 bases, with 9 bases between. The CDR3 is CASSLMGRTEAFF. In DNA, the CDR3 is TGTGCCAGCAGTTTAATGGGCAGGACTGAAGCTTTCTTT.